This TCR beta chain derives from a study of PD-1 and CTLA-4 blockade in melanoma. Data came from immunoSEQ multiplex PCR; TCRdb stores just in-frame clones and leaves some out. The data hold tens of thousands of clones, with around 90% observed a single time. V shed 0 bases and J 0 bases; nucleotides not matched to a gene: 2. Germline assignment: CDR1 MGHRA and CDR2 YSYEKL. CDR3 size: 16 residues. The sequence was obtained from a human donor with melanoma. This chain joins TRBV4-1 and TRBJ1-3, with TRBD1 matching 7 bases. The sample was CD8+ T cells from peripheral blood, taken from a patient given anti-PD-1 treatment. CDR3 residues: CASSQDGTVSGNTIYF. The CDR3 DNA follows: TGCGCCAGCAGCCAAGACGGGACAGTCTCTGGAAACACCATATATTTT.